These 18 T cell receptor beta chains were sequenced from one sample in a study of T cell clonality in common variable immunodeficiency. Method: immunoSEQ multiplex PCR; TCRdb's copy keeps in-frame clones and lacks some. The sample includes 42,000 or so clones, none of them occurring once. The material sequenced was peripheral blood mononuclear cells. The receptors originated from a person aged 18 to 75 in good health.

Regarding this clone: Sequencing ends 3 residues short of the CDR3 end; the germline J gene provides the rest. The chain links TRBV7-9 to TRBJ1-1, with 8 bases lining up with TRBD1. Germline V lookup: CDR1 SEHNR, CDR2 FQNEAQ (reference sequence). The CDR3 loop spans 14 amino acids. The trim removed 5 bases at V and 5 bases at J, leaving 7 bases unmatched. This CDR3 is CASSTDRGSTEAFF. CDR3 DNA (partial): TGTGCCAGCAGCACCGACAGGGGTTCAACTGAA.

In this sample, this clone turned up many times. The read stops 3 residues short of the end of the CDR3; the missing end is completed from the germline J gene. V usage is TRBV14 and J usage is TRBJ2-5; D may be TRBD1 (6 bases). CDR1 SGHDN and CDR2 FVKESK come from the germline V gene. The CDR3 extends over 14 amino acids. CDR3 amino acids: CASSQTTGLDTQYF. The CDR3 DNA, read in part, is TGTGCCAGCAGCCAAACGACAGGCTTAGACACC. The full variable domain, in which reference TRBV14 and TRBJ2-5 provide the parts outside the CDR3, is EAGVTQFPSHSVIEKGQTVTLRCDPISGHDNLYWYRRVMGKEIKFLLHFVKESKQDESGMPNNRFLAERTGGTYSTLKVQPAELEDSGVYFCASSQTTGLDTQYFGPGTRLLVL.

In its sample, this clone was seen many times. Sequencing ends 3 residues short of the CDR3 end; the germline J gene provides the rest. The genes are TRBV5-5 and TRBJ2-1; 7 nucleotides match TRBD1. Trimming cost V 4 bases and J 2 bases; bases outside gene matches: 3. Germline V gives CDR1 SGHKS, CDR2 YYEKEE (reference sequence). The CDR3 extends over 14 amino acids. The DNA read from the CDR3 is TGTGCCAGCAGCGGGACAGCTACCTACAATGAG. As protein: CASSGTATYNE. The whole CDR3 protein reads CASSGTATYNEQFF. Variable domain in full (rest from reference TRBV5-5 and TRBJ2-1): DAGVTQSPTHLIKTRGQQVTLRCSPISGHKSVSWYQQVLGQGPQFIFQYYEKEERGRGNFPDRFSARQFPNYSSELNVNALLLGDSALYLCASSGTATYNEQFFGPGTRLTVL.

This clone came up many times. The read ends 3 residues early relative to the CDR3; the germline J gene fills the gap. The sample carries other DNA sequences with the same CDR3. The V and J genes are TRBV19 and TRBJ2-1; 11 bases agree with TRBD2. Germline V lookup: CDR1 LNHDA, CDR2 SQIVND (reference sequence). This CDR3 is built from 17 residues. J was trimmed by 8 bases and V by 5 bases; bases with no gene match: 14. The CDR3: CASSLRLAGRTFYEQFF. Partial CDR3 DNA: TGTGCCAGTAGTCTCAGACTAGCGGGACGTACGTTCTATGAG. The full variable domain, rest sourced from reference TRBV19 and TRBJ2-1, is DGGITQSPKYLFRKEGQNVTLSCEQNLNHDAMYWYRQDPGQGLRLIYYSQIVNDFQKGDIAEGYSVSREKKESFPLTVTSAQKNPTAFYLCASSLRLAGRTFYEQFFGPGTRLTVL.

The sample holds many counts of this clone. From the germline J gene comes the end of the CDR3, since the read stops 3 residues before it. The gene calls are TRBV20-1 and TRBJ2-1; 8 nucleotides match TRBD2. Germline V lookup: CDR1 DFQATT, CDR2 SNEGSKA (reference sequence). Trimming took 2 bases from V and 1 from J; bases not matched to a gene: 7. The CDR3 has 16 residues. CDR3 DNA, as far as it was read: TGCAGTGCTAGACCAAGCGGGAGTCCTTCCTACAATGAG. Its translation: CSARPSGSPSYNE. The whole CDR3 reads CSARPSGSPSYNEQFF.

This clone was detected many times. The read ends 3 residues before the CDR3 terminus; that terminus is restored from the germline J gene. This chain joins TRBV20-1 and TRBJ1-6, with 7 bases that match TRBD1. Germline V gives CDR1 DFQATT, CDR2 SNEGSKA (reference sequence). This CDR3 region has 15 residues. Trimming removed 6 bases from V and 5 bases from J; junction bases left unmatched: 10. This CDR3 reads CSAQFTGADNSPLHF. The CDR3 DNA, read in part, is TGCAGTGCCCAATTCACAGGGGCTGATAATTCACCC.

This clone was found many times. With the read ending 3 residues before the CDR3 end, the germline J gene is used to fill in that end. V and J are TRBV6-2 or TRBV6-3 and TRBJ1-2; D call uncertain. This CDR3 has 14 residues. Germline assignment: CDR1 MNHEY and CDR2 SVGEGT. The CDR3 here is CASSYGTDSGGYTF. The covered CDR3 bases are TGTGCCAGCAGTTACGGTACGGACTCAGGCGGC.

This clone appeared many times. Sequencing ends 3 residues short of the CDR3 end; the germline J gene provides the rest. This sequence joins TRBV20-1 and TRBJ1-2; D is perhaps TRBD1 (5 bases). Trimming shortened V by 5 bases and J by 5 bases, and 15 bases separated the two germline ends. This CDR3 comprises 13 residues. Germline CDR1 is DFQATT and CDR2 is SNEGSKA (reference sequence). Incomplete CDR3 DNA: TGCAGTGCTCTCGACAGCGTTGGGTATGGC. It yields the protein CSALDSVGYG. In full, the CDR3 is CSALDSVGYGYTF.

This clone was counted many times. The read terminates 3 residues ahead of where the CDR3 ends, so the germline J gene completes it. The rearrangement links TRBV19 to TRBJ2-2; 10 nucleotides line up with TRBD2. The CDR3 length is 16 residues. V dropped 4 bases and J dropped 3; count of bases not matched to a gene: 5. Per the germline V gene, CDR1 is LNHDA and CDR2 is SQIVND (reference sequence). The CDR3 DNA, read in part, is TGTGCCAGTAGTAAAACTAGCGGGACCCACACCGGGGAG. Translating gives CASSKTSGTHTGE. From start to end, the CDR3 is CASSKTSGTHTGELFF.

This clone was detected ten times or more. The read is 3 residues too short to cover the CDR3 end, so that end is filled in from the germline J gene. The V call is TRBV30, the J call TRBJ1-2, with D possibly being TRBD1 (5 bases). Germline V gives CDR1 GTSNPN, CDR2 SVGIG (reference sequence). V was pared by 0 bases and J by 4 bases, with 15 bases between. The CDR3 length is 15 residues. The sequenced CDR3 bases are TGTGCCTGGAGTGTCCAAGACAGACCCCTCTATGGC. It is translated as CAWSVQDRPLYG. The full CDR3 protein reads CAWSVQDRPLYGYTF.

The sample holds many counts of this clone. The CDR3 end lies 3 residues beyond the end of the read and is filled in from the germline J gene. The chain has TRBV5-5 and TRBJ2-2; D perhaps matches TRBD2 (6 bases). The CDR3 is 15 amino acids. V lost 4 bases and J 6 bases, leaving 16 bases between the germline ends. Germline CDR1 reads SGHKS; CDR2 reads YYEKEE (reference sequence). CDR3 region: CASSPAGGWAGELFF. CDR3 bases read: TGTGCCAGCAGCCCGGCCGGGGGATGGGCCGGGGAG.

CDR3 DNA (partial): TGTGCCAGCAGCCGTCCAACAGGTGTCCAAGAGACC. The encoded protein is CASSRPTGVQET. The entire CDR3 reads CASSRPTGVQETQYF. This chain joins TRBV7-9 and TRBJ2-5, with a weak D call TRBD1 (5 bases). The read is 3 residues too short to cover the CDR3 end, so that end is filled in from the germline J gene. This CDR3 spans 15 amino acids. V dropped 5 bases and J dropped 1 base, with 14 bases sitting between them. Looked up from germline, CDR1 is SEHNR and CDR2 is FQNEAQ (reference sequence).

This clone was counted many times. The missing CDR3 end, 3 residues past where the read stops, is filled in from the germline J gene. V usage is TRBV29-1 and J usage is TRBJ2-3, with a tentative D call TRBD2 (6 bases). Germline CDR1 reads SQVTM; CDR2 reads ANQGSEA. There are 13 residues in the CDR3. Between the trimmed V and J ends, which lost 7 bases and 2 bases, there was a span of 13 bases. CDR3 DNA, as far as it was read: TGCAGCGGCAGTAGCGGACTCACAGATACG. This sequence encodes CSGSSGLTDT. The CDR3 as a whole reads CSGSSGLTDTQYF.

This clone was detected ten times or more. The read stops 3 residues short of the end of the CDR3; the missing end is completed from the germline J gene. This chain connects TRBV13 to TRBJ2-7; 8 bases line up with TRBD1. J gave up 4 bases and V 5 bases, and 10 bases lay outside the gene matches. Per germline, CDR1 PRHDT and CDR2 FYEKMQ (reference sequence). The CDR3 is 15 residues long. CDR3 loop: CASSLRTGTGYEQYF. The CDR3 DNA, read in part, is TGTGCCAGCAGCCTACGGACAGGGACTGGGTACGAG.

There are many counts of this clone. The DNA ends 3 residues before the CDR3 does, and the rest of the CDR3 is filled in from the germline J gene. V is TRBV7-9 and J is TRBJ1-2; 10 bases are shared with TRBD1. The CDR3 is made up of 15 amino acids. Germline CDR1 SEHNR, CDR2 FQNEAQ (reference sequence). V lost 0 bases to trimming and J lost 7 bases; unmatched junction nucleotides: 5. CDR3 DNA, as far as it was read: TGTGCCAGCAGCTTAGCGGGGACAGGGGCGTTTGGC. The encoded protein is CASSLAGTGAFG. The entire CDR3 protein reads CASSLAGTGAFGYTF.

This clone showed up many times. Incomplete CDR3 DNA: TGCGCCAGCAGTGCGGACAGGGCAACTGAA. The encoded protein is CASSADRATE. The complete CDR3 sequence is CASSADRATEAFF. The V gene is TRBV10-1, the J gene TRBJ1-1; 8 nucleotides line up with TRBD1. The read is 3 residues too short to cover the CDR3 end, so that end is filled in from the germline J gene. The CDR3 has 13 amino acids. CDR1 WNHNN and CDR2 SYGVQD come from the germline V gene (reference sequence). Unmatched junction bases numbered 3, after V lost 4 bases and J lost 5 bases.

This clone was recorded at least ten times. The observed sequence ends 3 residues before the CDR3 terminus, with the missing tail filled in from the germline J gene. V and J are TRBV19 and TRBJ2-7; the D gene is possibly TRBD2 (6 bases). Germline loops: CDR1 LNHDA, CDR2 SQIVND (reference sequence). With 1 base removed from V and 0 bases from J, the gap between germline ends came to 10 bases. This CDR3 comprises 15 residues. The CDR3 reads CASSIGGGNSYEQYF. The CDR3 DNA, read in part, is TGTGCCAGTAGTATAGGTGGGGGGAACTCCTACGAG.

This clone was seen ten or more times. The sequence runs out 3 residues before the end of the CDR3; the remainder is reconstructed from the germline J gene. V gene TRBV7-8 combines with J gene TRBJ1-4; 7 nucleotides line up with TRBD1. The J segment lost 8 bases and the V segment lost 0 bases, leaving 9 bases of the junction unmatched. CDR1 and CDR2 from the germline V gene are SGHVS and FQNEAQ. This CDR3 comprises 16 residues. The covered CDR3 bases are TGTGCCAGCAGCTTAGCCTTGGGCAGGGGGAGGGAAAAA. This encodes CASSLALGRGREK. The full CDR3 is CASSLALGRGREKLFF.